This passage covers 24 T cell receptor beta chains from one sample sequenced in a study of cytomegalovirus exposure and HLA in healthy donors (dated by TCRdb to the late 2010s). The library came from the immunoSEQ multiplex PCR assay. A mixture of 60 forward primers for TCR Vbeta segments and 13 reverse primers for TCR Jbeta segments was used in the multiplex PCR. Not all clones reach the TCRdb copy of this immuneACCESS table, which keeps in-frame sequences only. Checked studies attribute under half of the gap to unresolved V genes and leave the rest unexplained. For this sample, the table gives some 200,000 clones. The ten largest clones capture 0.65% to 0.75% of the sample. The sample consisted of PBMCs. Source of these receptors: a boy younger than 18 in good health and CMV-seronegative.

The V call is TRBV2, the J call TRBJ1-3; D unresolved. The CDR3 spans 14 residues. Germline loops: CDR1 SNHLY, CDR2 FYNNEI. V was clipped by 6 bases and J by 0 bases, with 9 bases between them. The CDR3 region is CASRGRGSGNTIYF. Written as DNA, the CDR3 is TGTGCCAGCAGAGGCAGAGGCTCTGGAAACACCATATATTTT.

V gene TRBV4-3 combines with J gene TRBJ1-6, with no clear D. With 1 base removed from V and 0 bases from J, the gap between germline ends came to 7 bases. The CDR3 is made up of 16 amino acids. Germline loops: CDR1 LGHNA, CDR2 YSLEER. The CDR3 here is CASSQAESSYNSPLHF. The CDR3 region has the DNA TGCGCCAGCAGCCAAGCCGAGAGCTCCTATAATTCACCCCTCCACTTT.

This sequence joins TRBV28 and TRBJ2-2; 8 bases fit TRBD1. The CDR3 consists of 17 residues. V shed 7 bases and J 3 bases; nucleotides not matched to a gene: 13. From germline, CDR1 is MDHEN and CDR2 SYDVKM. The CDR3 protein is CASNPGRGRIYTGELFF. As DNA, the CDR3 is TGTGCCAGCAACCCAGGCAGGGGGCGGATATACACCGGGGAGCTGTTTTTT.

The rearrangement links TRBV9 to TRBJ1-1; 8 bases agree with TRBD1. Per germline, CDR1 SGDLS and CDR2 YYNGEE. The CDR3 runs to 15 residues. Unmatched junction bases numbered 6, after V lost 1 base and J lost 4 bases. The CDR3 coding sequence is TGTGCCAGCAGCGTAACTAACACAGGGGGCACTGAAGCTTTCTTT. Translated, it gives CASSVTNTGGTEAFF. The full variable domain, with the rest looked up from reference TRBV9 and TRBJ1-1, is DSGVTQTPKHLITATGQRVTLRCSPRSGDLSVYWYQQSLDQGLQFLIQYYNGEERAKGNILERFSAQQFPDLHSELNLSSLELGDSALYFCASSVTNTGGTEAFFGQGTRLTVV.

This rearrangement joins TRBV6-5 to TRBJ1-2; a possible D gene is TRBD1 (6 bases). This CDR3 is 14 amino acids long. The germline V and J ends were trimmed by 7 bases and 4 bases, with 16 bases remaining between them. Germline CDR1 is MNHEY and CDR2 is SVGAGI. Here the CDR3 DNA reads TGTGCCAGCACCGTAAGATCAGGGGCCTATGGCTACACCTTC. This translates into CASTVRSGAYGYTF.

The rearrangement uses TRBV5-1 and TRBJ2-5; D may be TRBD2 (6 bases). From germline, CDR1 is SGHRS and CDR2 YFSETQ. This CDR3 region has 15 residues. With 0 bases removed from V and 2 bases from J, the gap between germline ends came to 11 bases. CDR3 DNA sequence: TGCGCCAGCAGCTTGGCTGCAGGGAGGCAAGAGACCCAGTACTTC. It is translated as CASSLAAGRQETQYF. Complete variable domain (other parts from reference TRBV5-1 and TRBJ2-5): KAGVTQTPRYLIKTRGQQVTLSCSPISGHRSVSWYQQTPGQGLQFLFEYFSETQRNKGNFPGRFSGRQFSNSRSEMNVSTLELGDSALYLCASSLAAGRQETQYFGPGTRLLVL.

The genes are TRBV7-2 and TRBJ1-6, with a weak D call TRBD1 (5 bases). CDR3 length equals 16 residues. The V end was cut by 6 bases, the J end by 8 bases, with 20 bases between. Per the germline V gene, CDR1 is SGHTA and CDR2 is FQGNSA. The CDR3 DNA follows: TGTGCCAGCAGGCGTACTGGGCCCACAGGACATTCACCCCTCCACTTT. It yields the protein CASRRTGPTGHSPLHF.

V usage is TRBV5-4 and J usage is TRBJ2-3, with TRBD2 matching 8 bases. Germline CDR1 is SGHNT and CDR2 is YYREEE (reference sequence). After removal of 6 bases from V and 0 bases from J, the junction contained 6 bases not matched to a gene. The CDR3 length is 15 residues. The CDR3 is CASKWERGSTDTQYF. In DNA, the CDR3 is TGTGCCAGCAAGTGGGAGCGGGGGAGCACAGATACGCAGTATTTT.

V gene TRBV2 combines with J gene TRBJ1-1; 7 bases match TRBD1. CDR3 length equals 12 residues. Germline V CDR1 and CDR2: SNHLY, FYNNEI. The trim removed 10 bases at V and 4 bases at J, leaving 6 bases unmatched. As DNA, the CDR3 is TGTGCCACAAGACAGGGAGGCACTGAAGCTTTCTTT. Its protein product is CATRQGGTEAFF.

V is TRBV7-8 and J is TRBJ1-4, with D unresolved. This CDR3 comprises 16 residues. V was clipped by 6 bases and J by 0 bases, with 14 bases between them. The germline V gene has CDR1 SGHVS and CDR2 FQNEAQ. Here the CDR3 DNA reads TGTGCCAGCAGTTTTCAAGCGAGGACAACTAATGAAAAACTGTTTTTT. This gives the protein CASSFQARTTNEKLFF.

The V gene is TRBV13, the J gene TRBJ2-7, with TRBD2 as a possible D gene (6 bases). V shed 5 bases and J shed 1 base, with 15 bases lying between them. This CDR3 has 15 residues. The germline V gene has CDR1 PRHDT and CDR2 FYEKMQ (reference sequence). The CDR3 DNA sequence: TGTGCCAGCAGCCCCGTGGGGGGAGAGTCCTACGAGCAGTACTTC. Its translation: CASSPVGGESYEQYF.

This chain joins TRBV30 and TRBJ1-2; 7 bases line up with TRBD1. V shed 8 bases and J 7 bases; nucleotides not matched to a gene: 13. This CDR3 has 13 amino acids. The germline V gene encodes CDR1 GTSNPN and CDR2 SVGIG (reference sequence). The CDR3 nucleotides are TGTGCCGGGGACAGAACCGGGAGGGGTGGCTACACCTTC. Translation gives CAGDRTGRGGYTF. Full variable domain (remainder filled in from reference TRBV30 and TRBJ1-2): SQTIHQWPATLVQPVGSPLSLECTVEGTSNPNLYWYRQAAGRGLQLLFYSVGIGQISSEVPQNLSASRPQDRQFILSSKKLLLSDSGFYLCAGDRTGRGGYTFGSGTRLTVV.

The chain couples TRBV7-6 to TRBJ2-3; D may be TRBD2 (6 bases). Per germline, CDR1 SGHVS and CDR2 FNYEAQ. The CDR3 runs 18 residues. V was cut by 4 bases and J by 0 bases, with 20 bases left in between. The CDR3 nucleotides are TGTGCCAGCAGCTCCGGGGGTAGCGGTATCACTAGCACAGATACGCAGTATTTT. It encodes CASSSGGSGITSTDTQYF.

This chain connects TRBV30 to TRBJ1-4; 7 nucleotides agree with TRBD1. Germline trimming cut 2 bases from V and 8 bases from J; bases unmatched to any gene: 8. The CDR3 runs 14 residues. Germline V gene lookup returns CDR1 GTSNPN and CDR2 SVGIG (reference sequence). The CDR3 loop reads CAWSPGTAEEKLFF. For the CDR3, the DNA is TGTGCCTGGAGTCCCGGGACAGCGGAAGAAAAACTGTTTTTT.

The chain uses TRBV5-1 and TRBJ2-1; the D gene is possibly TRBD2 (6 bases). The CDR3 runs to 15 residues. From germline, CDR1 is SGHRS and CDR2 YFSETQ. The V end was cut by 3 bases, the J end by 8 bases, with 18 bases between. CDR3 in DNA: TGCGCCAGCAGCTCCCTCCCCGGCGGGGCGGATGAGCAGTTCTTC. As protein: CASSSLPGGADEQFF.

This chain connects TRBV7-3 to TRBJ2-2; 8 nucleotides line up with TRBD1. Per germline, CDR1 SGHTA and CDR2 FQGTGA. J gave up 8 bases and V 5 bases, and 10 bases lay outside the gene matches. This CDR3 is built from 15 residues. The CDR3 bases are TGTGCCAGCAGCCAGATGACAGGGGAAAGGGGGGAGCTGTTTTTT. Amino acid sequence: CASSQMTGERGELFF.

In regard to this clone: The same CDR3 also results from other DNA sequences found in this sample. The chain couples TRBV7-9 to TRBJ2-7; the D gene is possibly TRBD1 (6 bases). Trimming took 5 bases from V and 2 from J, leaving 10 bases between them. Germline CDR1 and CDR2: SEHNR and FQNEAQ (reference sequence). The CDR3 runs 13 residues. Here the CDR3 reads CASSPRDTYEQYF. In DNA, the CDR3 is TGTGCCAGCAGCCCACGGGACACCTACGAGCAGTACTTC. Using reference TRBV7-9 and TRBJ2-7 for the parts outside the CDR3, the full variable domain is DTGVSQNPRHKITKRGQNVTFRCDPISEHNRLYWYRQTLGQGPEFLTYFQNEAQLEKSRLLSDRFSAERPKGSFSTLEIQRTEQGDSAMYLCASSPRDTYEQYFGPGTRLTVT.

The chain recombines TRBV29-1 with TRBJ1-1; weak D call: TRBD1 (5 bases). The CDR3 runs 13 residues. V was shortened by 6 bases and J by 10 bases, with 21 bases between the two germline ends. The germline CDR1 and CDR2 sequences are SQVTM and ANQGSEA. DNA for the CDR3: TGCAGCGTGGTAACGGAAGGTTTAAGGGGAGCTTTCTTT. This encodes CSVVTEGLRGAFF.

The CDR3 spells CASTSSRGGYEQYF. DNA for the CDR3: TGTGCCAGCACCTCCTCCCGCGGGGGCTACGAGCAGTACTTC. The chain uses TRBV13 and TRBJ2-5; 7 nucleotides match TRBD2. The DNA end is more similar to TRBJ2-7, so the J call may be wrong. The germline V gene has CDR1 PRHDT and CDR2 FYEKMQ (reference sequence). The CDR3 loop spans 14 amino acids.

As for this clone: Other nucleotide sequences in the sample specify the same CDR3. J is TRBJ1-2 and V is TRBV7-8; 9 positions agree with TRBD1. The CDR3 is 13 residues long. The germline CDR1 and CDR2 sequences are SGHVS and FQNEAQ. Losses at the gene ends were 5 bases for V and 8 bases for J; bases not matched to a gene: 6. CDR3 DNA sequence: TGTGCCAGCAGCCCGGACAGGGGTGGCGGCTACACCTTC. It codes for CASSPDRGGGYTF.

The gene calls are TRBV25-1 and TRBJ1-4; 11 positions match TRBD1. Unmatched junction bases numbered 6, after V lost 3 bases and J lost 6 bases. This CDR3 is built from 16 residues. CDR1 is MGHDK and CDR2 is SYGVNS in the germline V gene. This CDR3 reads CASSDLGQGADEKLFF. DNA of the CDR3: TGTGCCAGCAGTGACCTTGGACAGGGGGCGGATGAAAAACTGTTTTTT.

The chain links TRBV4-1 to TRBJ2-7, with TRBD1 identical over 7 bases. The CDR3 runs 15 residues. V dropped 1 base and J dropped 2; count of bases not matched to a gene: 5. CDR1 MGHRA and CDR2 YSYEKL come from the germline V gene. The CDR3, as DNA: TGCGCCAGCAGCCAAGGAGAGGGACAGACCTACGAGCAGTACTTC. Its protein is CASSQGEGQTYEQYF.

The chain combines TRBV11-3 with TRBJ2-1, with TRBD2 identical over 7 bases. Germline V gene lookup returns CDR1 SGHNT and CDR2 YENEEA. The V gene end was trimmed by 3 bases and the J gene end by 10 bases; junction bases not matched to a gene: 12. The CDR3 has 15 residues. The CDR3 DNA sequence: TGTGCCAGCAGCTTCGGCGGGGGAATCACCGGCGAGCAGTTCTTC. It is translated as CASSFGGGITGEQFF.

This chain links TRBV25-1 with TRBJ1-2, with TRBD1 matching over 7 bases. Unmatched junction bases numbered 4, after V lost 9 bases and J lost 3 bases. The CDR3 is 12 amino acids. Germline CDR1 is MGHDK and CDR2 is SYGVNS. The CDR3, as DNA: TGTGCCAGTCCGGGACAGCACTATGGCTACACCTTC. Its translation: CASPGQHYGYTF.